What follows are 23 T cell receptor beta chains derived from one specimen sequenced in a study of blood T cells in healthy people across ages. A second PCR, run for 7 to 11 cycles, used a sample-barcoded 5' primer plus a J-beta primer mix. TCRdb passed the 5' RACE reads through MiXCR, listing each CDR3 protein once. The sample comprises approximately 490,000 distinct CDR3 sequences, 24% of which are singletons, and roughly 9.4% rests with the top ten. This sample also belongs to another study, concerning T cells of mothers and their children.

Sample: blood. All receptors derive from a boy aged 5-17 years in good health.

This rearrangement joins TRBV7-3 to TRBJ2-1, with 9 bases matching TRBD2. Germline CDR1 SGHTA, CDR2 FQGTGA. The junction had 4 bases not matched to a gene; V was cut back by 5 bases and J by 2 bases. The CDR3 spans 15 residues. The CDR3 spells CASSPSGAAYNEQFF. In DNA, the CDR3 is TGTGCCAGCAGCCCTAGCGGGGCGGCCTACAATGAGCAGTTCTTC.

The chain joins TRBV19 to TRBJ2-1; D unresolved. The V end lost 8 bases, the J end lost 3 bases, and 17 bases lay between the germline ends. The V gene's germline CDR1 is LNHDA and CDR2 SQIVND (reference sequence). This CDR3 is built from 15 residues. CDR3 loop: CASSQTSQLYNEQFF. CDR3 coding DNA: TGTGCCAGTTCTCAGACGTCACAACTCTACAATGAGCAGTTCTTC.

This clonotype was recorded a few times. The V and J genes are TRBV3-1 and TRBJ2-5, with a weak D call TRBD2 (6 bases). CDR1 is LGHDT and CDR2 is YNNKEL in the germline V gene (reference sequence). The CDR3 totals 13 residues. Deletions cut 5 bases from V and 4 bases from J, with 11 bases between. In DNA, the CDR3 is TGTGCCAGCAGCACGACTAGAGGAGAGACCCAGTACTTC. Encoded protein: CASSTTRGETQYF.

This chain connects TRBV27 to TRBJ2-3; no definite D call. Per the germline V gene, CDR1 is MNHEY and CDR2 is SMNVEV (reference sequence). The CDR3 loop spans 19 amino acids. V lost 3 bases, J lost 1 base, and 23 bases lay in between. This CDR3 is CASSFFPPPLVDCTDTQYF. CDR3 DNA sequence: TGTGCCAGCAGTTTTTTCCCCCCACCTCTAGTTGATTGCACAGATACGCAGTATTTT.

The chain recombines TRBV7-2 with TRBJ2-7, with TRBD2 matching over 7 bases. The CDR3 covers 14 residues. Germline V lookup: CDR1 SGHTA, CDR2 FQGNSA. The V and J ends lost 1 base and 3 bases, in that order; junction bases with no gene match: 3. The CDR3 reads CASSLGGGGYEQYF. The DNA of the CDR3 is TGTGCCAGCAGCTTAGGCGGGGGAGGCTACGAGCAGTACTTC.

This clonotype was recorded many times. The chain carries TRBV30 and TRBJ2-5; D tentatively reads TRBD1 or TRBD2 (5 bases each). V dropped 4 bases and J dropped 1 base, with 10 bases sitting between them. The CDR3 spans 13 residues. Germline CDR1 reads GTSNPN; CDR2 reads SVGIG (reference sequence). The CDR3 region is CAWTIGAQETQYF. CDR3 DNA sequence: TGTGCCTGGACGATCGGGGCCCAAGAGACCCAGTACTTC.

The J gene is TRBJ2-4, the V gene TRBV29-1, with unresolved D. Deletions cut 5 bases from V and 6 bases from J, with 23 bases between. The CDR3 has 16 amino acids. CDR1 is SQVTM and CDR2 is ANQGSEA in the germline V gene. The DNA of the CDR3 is TGCAGCGTTAGGGTCGAGCATGGAACAAATCGAAACATTCAGTACTTC. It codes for CSVRVEHGTNRNIQYF.

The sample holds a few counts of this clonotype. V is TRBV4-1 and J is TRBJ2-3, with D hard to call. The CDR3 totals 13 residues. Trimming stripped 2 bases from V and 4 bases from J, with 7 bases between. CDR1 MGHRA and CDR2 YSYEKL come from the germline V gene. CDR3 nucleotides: TGCGCCAGCAGCCAACAGGAGCCAGATACGCAGTATTTT. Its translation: CASSQQEPDTQYF.

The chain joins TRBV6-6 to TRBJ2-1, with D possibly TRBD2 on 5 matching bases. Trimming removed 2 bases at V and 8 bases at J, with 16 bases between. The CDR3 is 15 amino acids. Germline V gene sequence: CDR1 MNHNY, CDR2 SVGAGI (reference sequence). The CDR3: CASSYPAGRGDEQFF. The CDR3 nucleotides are TGTGCCAGCAGTTACCCAGCTGGGAGAGGCGATGAGCAGTTCTTC.

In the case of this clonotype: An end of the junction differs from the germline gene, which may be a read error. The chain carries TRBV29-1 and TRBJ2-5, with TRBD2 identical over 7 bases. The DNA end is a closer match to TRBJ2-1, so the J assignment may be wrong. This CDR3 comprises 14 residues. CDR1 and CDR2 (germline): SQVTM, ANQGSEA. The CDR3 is CSVRDFGGYNEQFF. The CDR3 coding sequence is TGCAGCGTAAGGGACTTCGGGGGGTACAACGAGCAGTTCTTC.

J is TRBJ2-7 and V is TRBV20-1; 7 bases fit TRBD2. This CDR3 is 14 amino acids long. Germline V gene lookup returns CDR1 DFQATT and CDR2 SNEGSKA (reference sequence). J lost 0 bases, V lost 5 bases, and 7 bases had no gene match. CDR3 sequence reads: CSAPSGGSSYEQYF. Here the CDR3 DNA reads TGCAGTGCTCCCTCGGGAGGCAGCTCCTACGAGCAGTACTTC.

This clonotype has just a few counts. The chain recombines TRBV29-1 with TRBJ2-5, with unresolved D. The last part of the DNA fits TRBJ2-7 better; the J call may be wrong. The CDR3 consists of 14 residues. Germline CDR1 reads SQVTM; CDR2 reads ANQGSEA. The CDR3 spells CSVAETARTGEQYF. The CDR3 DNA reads TGCAGCGTTGCCGAGACGGCGAGGACGGGCGAGCAGTACTTC.

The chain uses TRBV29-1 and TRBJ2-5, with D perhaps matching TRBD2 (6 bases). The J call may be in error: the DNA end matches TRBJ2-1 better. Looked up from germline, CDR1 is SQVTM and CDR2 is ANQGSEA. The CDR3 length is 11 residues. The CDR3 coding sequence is TGCAGCGTTGAATGGGGGGATGAGCAGTTCTTC. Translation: CSVEWGDEQFF.

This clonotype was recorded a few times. Here the CDR3 DNA reads TGTGCCAGCAGCCAAGAGACTAGAATGTCGTACGAGCAGTACTTC. Its protein product is CASSQETRMSYEQYF. This sequence joins TRBV4-2 and TRBJ2-7, with D perhaps matching TRBD2 (6 bases). V shed 0 bases and J shed 4 bases, with 13 bases lying between them. Germline values: CDR1 LGHNA, CDR2 YNFKEQ. The CDR3 spans 15 residues.

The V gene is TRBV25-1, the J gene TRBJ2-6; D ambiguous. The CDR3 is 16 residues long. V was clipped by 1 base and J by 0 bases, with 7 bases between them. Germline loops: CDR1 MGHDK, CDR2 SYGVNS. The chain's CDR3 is CASSELEISGANVLTF. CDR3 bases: TGTGCCAGCAGTGAATTGGAGATCTCTGGGGCCAACGTCCTGACTTTC.

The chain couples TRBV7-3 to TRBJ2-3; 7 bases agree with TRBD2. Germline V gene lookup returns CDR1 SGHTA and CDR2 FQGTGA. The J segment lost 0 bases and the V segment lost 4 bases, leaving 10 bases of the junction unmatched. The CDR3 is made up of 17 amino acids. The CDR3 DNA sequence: TGTGCCAGCAGCTCCCCCGAGCGGGGTACTAGCACAGATACGCAGTATTTT. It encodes CASSSPERGTSTDTQYF.

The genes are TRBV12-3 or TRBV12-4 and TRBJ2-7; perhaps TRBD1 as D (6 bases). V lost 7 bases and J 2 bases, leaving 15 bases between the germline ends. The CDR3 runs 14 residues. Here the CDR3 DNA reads TGTGCCAGCACCACCGGACAGACGGCCTACGAGCAGTACTTC. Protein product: CASTTGQTAYEQYF.

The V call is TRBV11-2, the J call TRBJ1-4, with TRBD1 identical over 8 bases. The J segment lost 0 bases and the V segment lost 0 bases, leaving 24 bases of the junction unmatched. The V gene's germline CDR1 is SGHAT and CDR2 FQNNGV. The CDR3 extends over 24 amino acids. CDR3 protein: CASSLETHIFGFNRGDTTNEKLFF. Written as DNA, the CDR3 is TGTGCCAGCAGCTTAGAGACCCATATATTTGGTTTTAACAGGGGGGATACAACTAATGAAAAACTGTTTTTT.

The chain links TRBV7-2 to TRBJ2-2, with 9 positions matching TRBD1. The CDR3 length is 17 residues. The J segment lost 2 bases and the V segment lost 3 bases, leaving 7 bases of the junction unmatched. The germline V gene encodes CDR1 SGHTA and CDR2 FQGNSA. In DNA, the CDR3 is TGTGCCAGCAGCTTCTACGGACAGGGGAGAAACACCGGGGAGCTGTTTTTT. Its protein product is CASSFYGQGRNTGELFF.

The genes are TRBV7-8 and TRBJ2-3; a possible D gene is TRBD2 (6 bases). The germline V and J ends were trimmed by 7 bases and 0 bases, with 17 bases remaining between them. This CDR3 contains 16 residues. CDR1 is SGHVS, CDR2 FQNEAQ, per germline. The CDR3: CASNRGSGQSTDTQYF. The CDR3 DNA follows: TGTGCCAGCAATCGGGGGTCCGGTCAAAGCACAGATACGCAGTATTTT.

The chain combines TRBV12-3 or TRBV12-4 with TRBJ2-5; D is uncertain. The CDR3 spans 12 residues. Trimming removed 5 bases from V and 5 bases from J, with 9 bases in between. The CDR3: CASSPYGETQYF. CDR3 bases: TGTGCCAGCAGTCCATATGGGGAGACCCAGTACTTC.

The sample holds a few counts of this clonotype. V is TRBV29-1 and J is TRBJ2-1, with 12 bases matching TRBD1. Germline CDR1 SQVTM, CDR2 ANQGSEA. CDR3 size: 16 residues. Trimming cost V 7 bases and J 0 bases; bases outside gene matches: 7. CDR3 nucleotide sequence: TGCAGCGCCGGTGGGGACAGGGGGCTCTCCTACAATGAGCAGTTCTTC. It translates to CSAGGDRGLSYNEQFF.

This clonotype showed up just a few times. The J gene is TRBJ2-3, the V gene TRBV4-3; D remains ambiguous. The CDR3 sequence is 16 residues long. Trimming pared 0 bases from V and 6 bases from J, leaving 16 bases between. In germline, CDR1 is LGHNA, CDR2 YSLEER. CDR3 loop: CASSQDPGGAPDTQYF. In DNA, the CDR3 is TGCGCCAGCAGCCAAGATCCGGGTGGAGCGCCGGATACGCAGTATTTT.